This T cell receptor beta chain was captured by sequencing in a study of blood T cell repertoires in COVID-19. This CDR3 comprises 12 residues. The ends were cut back, 3 bases at V and 6 bases at J, with 6 bases in the middle. Germline CDR1 MDHEN, CDR2 SYDVKM. Only in-frame clones appear in the TCRdb table, and some are missing; sequencing was by immunoSEQ multiplex PCR. The table has a few hundred thousand clones, more than 75% seen once; the top ten hold nearly 7.5%. The chain couples TRBV28 to TRBJ2-1; a possible D gene is TRBD2 (5 bases). Sequencing input: PBMCs or T cells enriched from blood (not recorded which). This TCR derives from a woman aged 40 to 50 with acute COVID-19. The CDR3 region is CASSLLANEQFF. The CDR3 nucleotides read TGTGCCAGCAGTTTGCTAGCCAATGAGCAGTTCTTC.